These T cell receptor beta chains were read from a single sample in a study of T-cell reconstitution after alpha-beta-depleted transplantation in children. TCRdb re-called the PCR reads through MiXCR, storing one row per CDR3 protein. Seen here are fewer than 550,000 distinct CDR3 sequences, 8% to 11% observed once, and the top ten hold 2%. The sample was PBMCs, taken before TCRalphabeta/CD19-depleted stem cell transplant. All receptors derive from a child younger than 10 with inherited bone marrow failure, due to receive a stem cell transplant. Both conserved end residues are part of each CDR3. Each record gives: J gene, V gene, CDR3 protein.

J: TRBJ2-7
V: TRBV27
CDR3: CASSSIGVSYEQYF

J: TRBJ2-1
V: TRBV6-2/TRBV6-3
CDR3: CASRGLLAGAYNEQFF

J: TRBJ2-7
V: TRBV2
CDR3: CASRTDAEEQYF

J: TRBJ2-3
V: TRBV20-1
CDR3: CSARDIRRASTDTQYF

J: TRBJ2-5
V: TRBV7-8
CDR3: CASSFGQGLNGDF

J: TRBJ1-1
V: TRBV5-1
CDR3: CASSIQNANTEAFF

J: TRBJ2-5
V: TRBV6-1
CDR3: CASSAGLEVATQYF

J: TRBJ2-7
V: TRBV29-1
CDR3: CSVEGWGTEQYF

J: TRBJ2-7
V: TRBV20-1
CDR3: CSARSPLRGVNEQYF

J: TRBJ2-2
V: TRBV12-3/TRBV12-4
CDR3: CASSLVIWGKGTGELIF

J: TRBJ2-7
V: TRBV6-5
CDR3: CASPDGAYEQYF

J: TRBJ1-1
V: TRBV5-1
CDR3: CASSLSGVITEAFF

J: TRBJ1-1
V: TRBV5-1
CDR3: CASSSLAGGGTEAFF

J: TRBJ2-3
V: TRBV28
CDR3: CASSSLAGVSTQYF

J: TRBJ2-7
V: TRBV12-3/TRBV12-4
CDR3: CASSMYRGLNEQYF

J: TRBJ1-2
V: TRBV29-1
CDR3: CSVRFRDRGGYTF

J: TRBJ2-7
V: TRBV7-6
CDR3: CASSPGLAGEHEQYF

J: TRBJ2-7
V: TRBV5-5
CDR3: CASSFLQGTSYEQYF

J: TRBJ2-7
V: TRBV5-1
CDR3: CASSRGLAGEQQYF

J: TRBJ1-2
V: TRBV7-2
CDR3: CASSLASSTGFHGYTF